The 21 T cell receptor beta chains given below trace back to one sample, sequenced in a study of blood T cell repertoires in COVID-19. Assay used: immunoSEQ multiplex PCR; TCRdb lists only in-frame clones, some missing. Altogether approximately 260,000 clones are present, roughly 82% being singletons, with the ten largest covering more than 4.5%. Specimen: peripheral blood. The receptors were sampled from a woman older than 75 with active or convalescent COVID-19.

The chain combines TRBV29-1 with TRBJ2-1; 8 nucleotides align to TRBD2. CDR3 length: 12 amino acids. Germline CDR1 and CDR2: SQVTM and ANQGSEA. Trimming at V came to 7 bases and at J to 8 bases, leaving 7 bases not matched to a gene. The CDR3 reads CSALPGGYEQFF. CDR3 sequence (DNA): TGCAGCGCACTACCGGGAGGGTATGAGCAGTTCTTC.

The chain couples TRBV5-1 to TRBJ1-6; D perhaps matches TRBD1 (6 bases). CDR1 SGHRS and CDR2 YFSETQ come from the germline V gene. With 3 bases removed from V and 7 bases from J, the gap between germline ends came to 14 bases. The CDR3 consists of 15 residues. CDR3 DNA: TGCGCCAGCAGCTCTCTACAGGGAAGGAATTCACCCCTCCACTTT. Translating it yields CASSSLQGRNSPLHF. The full variable domain, with the rest looked up from reference TRBV5-1 and TRBJ1-6, is KAGVTQTPRYLIKTRGQQVTLSCSPISGHRSVSWYQQTPGQGLQFLFEYFSETQRNKGNFPGRFSGRQFSNSRSEMNVSTLELGDSALYLCASSSLQGRNSPLHFGNGTRLTVT.

Only one count was recorded for this clone. The V call is TRBV30, the J call TRBJ2-1, with TRBD1 identical over 11 bases. Unmatched junction bases numbered 13, after V lost 5 bases and J lost 1 base. This CDR3 is 18 amino acids long. CDR1 GTSNPN and CDR2 SVGIG come from the germline V gene (reference sequence). Here the CDR3 reads CAWRRDRGFVRSYNEQFF. DNA for the CDR3: TGTGCCTGGCGCCGGGACAGGGGGTTTGTTAGGTCCTACAATGAGCAGTTCTTC.

This chain joins TRBV29-1 and TRBJ1-3; 10 bases match TRBD1. Trimming took 4 bases from V and 2 from J; bases not matched to a gene: 5. This CDR3 contains 15 residues. Germline assignment: CDR1 SQVTM and CDR2 ANQGSEA. In DNA, the CDR3 is TGCAGCGTTGCGAGGGGACAGGGGCCTGGAAACACCATATATTTT. Its translation is CSVARGQGPGNTIYF.

The V gene is TRBV24-1, the J gene TRBJ2-1; 8 positions match TRBD1. V lost 7 bases to trimming and J lost 2 bases; unmatched junction nucleotides: 3. Per germline, CDR1 KGHDR and CDR2 SFDVKD. This CDR3 spans 14 amino acids. The CDR3 bases are TGTGCCACCAGCCAGGGGGCTCCCTACAATGAGCAGTTCTTC. It translates to CATSQGAPYNEQFF.

DNA of the CDR3: TGTGCCAGCAGCTTACGGTCGTTGCCCGGGGAGCTGTTTTTT. Translating it yields CASSLRSLPGELFF. The chain has TRBV11-2 and TRBJ2-2; D is undetermined. Germline values: CDR1 SGHAT, CDR2 FQNNGV. The CDR3 spans 14 residues. Trimming removed 2 bases at V and 6 bases at J, with 10 bases between.

This clone occurred once. The CDR3 nucleotides read TGTGCCAGCAGCCCGGGACAGTACCCCTCTGGAAACACCATATATTTT. Encoded protein: CASSPGQYPSGNTIYF. The gene calls are TRBV12-1 and TRBJ1-3; whether TRBD1, the table's D call, matches the DNA was not checked. TRBV12-1 is an annotated pseudogene. The CDR3 spans 16 residues.

The rearrangement joins TRBV5-5 to TRBJ1-3; 8 bases are a match to TRBD1. The CDR3 length is 15 residues. Looked up from germline, CDR1 is SGHKS and CDR2 is YYEKEE (reference sequence). Germline trimming cut 2 bases from V and 3 bases from J; bases unmatched to any gene: 4. The CDR3 spells CASSLAGQGGNTIYF. CDR3 DNA sequence: TGTGCCAGCAGCTTAGCCGGACAGGGTGGAAACACCATATATTTT.

The genes are TRBV30 and TRBJ1-1; D unclear. CDR3 length: 14 residues. Germline CDR1 reads GTSNPN; CDR2 reads SVGIG (reference sequence). V was shortened by 2 bases and J by 0 bases, with 10 bases between the two germline ends. This CDR3 is CAWSLGPMNTEAFF. CDR3 in DNA: TGTGCCTGGAGTCTAGGCCCCATGAACACTGAAGCTTTCTTT.

Here the CDR3 DNA reads TGTGCCAGCAGGACAGGGGAAACCGGTGGCAATCAGCCCCAGCATTTT. This gives the protein CASRTGETGGNQPQHF. The J gene is TRBJ1-5, the V gene TRBV28; TRBD1 matches 8 bases. This CDR3 comprises 16 residues. V lost 6 bases and J lost 2; bases outside the gene matches: 9. Per germline, CDR1 MDHEN and CDR2 SYDVKM.

This clone came up a few times. The chain has TRBV5-6 and TRBJ2-5; a weak D match, TRBD2 (6 bases). Trimming left V 4 bases short and J 7 bases short, with 23 bases between. The CDR3 totals 16 residues. Germline CDR1 and CDR2: SGHDT and YYEEEE. This chain's CDR3 is CASSLRGGFPSSTQYF. CDR3 coding DNA: TGTGCCAGCAGCCTCCGAGGAGGGTTCCCTAGTTCGACCCAGTACTTC.

This rearrangement joins TRBV5-5 to TRBJ2-1; 10 nucleotides align to TRBD1. The CDR3 sequence is 14 residues long. V shed 6 bases, J shed 9 bases, and the junction held 9 bases outside the gene matches. CDR1 SGHKS and CDR2 YYEKEE come from the germline V gene (reference sequence). Here the CDR3 DNA reads TGTGCCAGCATGAGGACAGGGGGAAAGGGTGAGCAGTTCTTC. Amino acids: CASMRTGGKGEQFF.

The V and J genes are TRBV29-1 and TRBJ2-3; D is undetermined. Looked up from germline, CDR1 is SQVTM and CDR2 is ANQGSEA. V lost 3 bases and J 4 bases, leaving 5 bases between the germline ends. This CDR3 comprises 11 residues. The CDR3 region is CSVDVSDTQYF. CDR3 coding DNA: TGCAGCGTTGATGTCTCAGATACGCAGTATTTT.

The chain employs TRBV3-1 (or the pseudogene TRBV3-2) and TRBJ1-2, with D possibly TRBD1 on 5 matching bases. The CDR3 spans 15 residues. V was shortened by 1 base and J by 5 bases, with 14 bases between the two germline ends. Per germline, CDR1 LGHDT and CDR2 YNNKEL (reference sequence). The CDR3 loop is CASSQGPGTVYGYTF. DNA for the CDR3: TGTGCCAGCAGCCAAGGTCCCGGGACTGTATATGGCTACACCTTC.

This CDR3 reads CASSERGTWPTNQPQHF. CDR3 DNA sequence: TGTGCCAGCAGTGAAAGGGGGACCTGGCCCACAAATCAGCCCCAGCATTTT. The rearrangement joins TRBV6-1 to TRBJ1-5; D is possibly TRBD1 (6 bases). The V gene lost 2 bases and the J gene lost 4 bases, with 18 bases spanning the gap. In germline, CDR1 is MNHNS, CDR2 SASEGT. CDR3 length: 17 amino acids.

V and J are TRBV24-1 and TRBJ1-4, with a tentative D call TRBD1 (6 bases). Germline values: CDR1 KGHDR, CDR2 SFDVKD. CDR3 length: 18 amino acids. The V end was cut by 3 bases, the J end by 3 bases, with 19 bases between. This chain's CDR3 is CATSDPNPTGGPNEKLFF. The CDR3 DNA reads as TGTGCCACCAGTGATCCCAACCCGACCGGGGGGCCTAATGAAAAACTGTTTTTT.

This chain uses TRBV10-3 with TRBJ2-7, with TRBD1 matching 9 bases. The J segment lost 3 bases and the V segment lost 3 bases, leaving 6 bases of the junction unmatched. This CDR3 has 15 residues. The germline V gene has CDR1 ENHRY and CDR2 SYGVKD. CDR3 residues: CAISDSGQGGYEQYF. The DNA for the CDR3 is TGTGCCATCAGTGATTCGGGACAGGGTGGCTACGAGCAGTACTTC.

The chain links TRBV10-3 to TRBJ2-1; 10 nucleotides agree with TRBD2. The germline gives CDR1 ENHRY, CDR2 SYGVKD. The CDR3 has 14 residues. Trimming removed 11 bases from V and 7 bases from J; junction bases left unmatched: 11. The CDR3 here is CASREAGGLNEQFF. The DNA of the CDR3 is TGTGCCTCACGTGAAGCGGGAGGGTTGAATGAGCAGTTCTTC.

The rearrangement links TRBV6-6 to TRBJ2-3; D perhaps matches TRBD1 (6 bases). The length of the CDR3 is 13 residues. The germline CDR1 and CDR2 sequences are MNHNY and SVGAGI (reference sequence). CDR3 nucleotides: TGTGCGAGCGGAACAGGGACCACAGATACGCAGTATTTT. It yields the protein CASGTGTTDTQYF.

There are a few counts of this clone. The chain carries TRBV7-9 and TRBJ2-2, with 10 nucleotides matching TRBD1. The ends lost 5 bases at V and 1 base at J; junction bases unmatched: 7. The CDR3 sequence is 17 residues long. CDR1 SEHNR and CDR2 FQNEAQ come from the germline V gene (reference sequence). CDR3 nucleotides: TGTGCCAGCAGCGAACGGACAGGGGGTCGGAACACCGGGGAGCTGTTTTTT. Its translation: CASSERTGGRNTGELFF.

This chain links TRBV21-1 with TRBJ1-1; the D call TRBD1 from the table was never checked on the DNA. TRBV21-1 is marked as a pseudogene. The CDR3 is 16 amino acids. This chain's CDR3 is CASSKQGYRWNTEAFF. The CDR3 DNA reads as TGTGCCAGCAGCAAACAGGGGTACCGGTGGAACACTGAAGCTTTCTTT.